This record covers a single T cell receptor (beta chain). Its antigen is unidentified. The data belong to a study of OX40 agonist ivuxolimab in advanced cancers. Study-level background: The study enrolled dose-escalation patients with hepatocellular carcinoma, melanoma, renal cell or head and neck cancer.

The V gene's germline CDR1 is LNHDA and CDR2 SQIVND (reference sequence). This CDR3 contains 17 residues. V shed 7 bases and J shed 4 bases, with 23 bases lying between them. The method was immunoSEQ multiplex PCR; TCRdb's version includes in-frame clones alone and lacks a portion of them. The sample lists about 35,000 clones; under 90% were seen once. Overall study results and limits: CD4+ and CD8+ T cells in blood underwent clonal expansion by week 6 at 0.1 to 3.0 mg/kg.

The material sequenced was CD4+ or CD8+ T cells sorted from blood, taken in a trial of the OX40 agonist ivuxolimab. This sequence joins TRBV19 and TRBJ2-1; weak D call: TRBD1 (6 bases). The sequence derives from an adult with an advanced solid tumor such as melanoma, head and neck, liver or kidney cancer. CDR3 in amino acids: CASNGYPGHDQYNEQFF. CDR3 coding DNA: TGTGCCAGTAACGGTTATCCGGGACACGACCAGTACAATGAGCAGTTCTTC.